The 24 T cell receptor beta chains below all came from one sample that was sequenced in a study of blood T cell repertoires in COVID-19. Data came from immunoSEQ multiplex PCR; TCRdb stores just in-frame clones and leaves some out. The repertoire has 150,000 to 200,000 clones, roughly nine tenths of them found once; the top ten carry less than 1%. The specimen sequenced was peripheral blood. All receptors derive from a man aged 18 to 29 with acute or convalescent COVID-19.

This chain uses TRBV29-1 with TRBJ2-4; 15 nucleotides align to TRBD2. The CDR3 runs to 15 residues. Per the germline V gene, CDR1 is SQVTM and CDR2 is ANQGSEA. Trimming took 2 bases from V and 8 from J; bases not matched to a gene: 4. CDR3 sequence (DNA): TGCAGCGTTGAATTGGGACTAGCGGGGGGATACATTCAGTACTTC. Its translation: CSVELGLAGGYIQYF.

This clone turned up a few times. The chain recombines TRBV28 with TRBJ1-2, with D perhaps TRBD1 (5 bases). Looked up from germline, CDR1 is MDHEN and CDR2 is SYDVKM. This CDR3 region has 14 residues. Trimming cost V 3 bases and J 7 bases, with 15 bases left between them. DNA for the CDR3: TGTGCCAGCAGTTTGCTTGGAAGGGGTTTTGGCTACACCTTC. It translates to CASSLLGRGFGYTF.

The chain links TRBV6-5 to TRBJ1-4; 9 bases map to TRBD1. Unmatched junction bases numbered 5, after V lost 5 bases and J lost 4 bases. The CDR3 is 15 amino acids. In germline, CDR1 is MNHEY, CDR2 SVGAGI. The CDR3, as DNA: TGTGCCAGCAGTACCGGGACAGGGAGTAATGAAAAACTGTTTTTT. Translation gives CASSTGTGSNEKLFF.

The genes are TRBV2 and TRBJ2-5; D gene unclear. Germline V gene data show CDR1 as SNHLY and CDR2 as FYNNEI. Trimming cost V 0 bases and J 1 base, with 15 bases left between them. CDR3 length equals 17 residues. The CDR3, as DNA: TGTGCCAGCAGTGAAGCGATCTCATTGGGCCTCCAAGAGACCCAGTACTTC. Encoded protein: CASSEAISLGLQETQYF.

This chain uses TRBV4-1 with TRBJ2-1; the D gene is possibly TRBD2 (5 bases). Trimming removed 4 bases from V and 10 bases from J, with 8 bases in between. The V gene's germline CDR1 is MGHRA and CDR2 YSYEKL. This CDR3 spans 11 amino acids. CDR3 sequence (DNA): TGCGCCAGCAGCCTCCGGGGAGAGCAGTTCTTC. Translating gives CASSLRGEQFF.

The chain combines TRBV5-1 with TRBJ1-1; D uncertain. The ends were cut back, 0 bases at V and 3 bases at J, with 9 bases in the middle. The germline V gene has CDR1 SGHRS and CDR2 YFSETQ. The CDR3 runs 14 residues. The CDR3 DNA follows: TGCGCCAGCAGCTTGGGCCCCGGGGACACTGAAGCTTTCTTT. This gives the protein CASSLGPGDTEAFF. Full variable domain (outside the CDR3, taken from reference TRBV5-1 and TRBJ1-1): KAGVTQTPRYLIKTRGQQVTLSCSPISGHRSVSWYQQTPGQGLQFLFEYFSETQRNKGNFPGRFSGRQFSNSRSEMNVSTLELGDSALYLCASSLGPGDTEAFFGQGTRLTVV.

The chain is built from TRBV7-9 and TRBJ1-5; possible D gene TRBD1, 5 bases. Germline V gene lookup returns CDR1 SEHNR and CDR2 FQNEAQ (reference sequence). The CDR3 is made up of 13 amino acids. V lost 6 bases and J 4 bases, leaving 10 bases between the germline ends. CDR3 sequence (DNA): TGTGCCAGCAGTCCTAAGGGGAATCAGCCCCAGCATTTT. Translating gives CASSPKGNQPQHF.

CDR3 protein: CASSSAEGGAVAFF. The DNA of the CDR3 is TGCGCCAGCAGCTCGGCGGAAGGGGGCGCGGTGGCTTTCTTT. This chain uses TRBV5-1 with TRBJ1-1; 7 nucleotides align to TRBD1. The CDR3 covers 14 residues. V shed 3 bases, J shed 11 bases, and the junction held 13 bases outside the gene matches. In germline, CDR1 is SGHRS, CDR2 YFSETQ.

This clone was seen a handful of times. This chain connects TRBV5-1 to TRBJ2-2; 8 nucleotides match TRBD2. CDR1 and CDR2 (germline): SGHRS, YFSETQ. This CDR3 contains 17 residues. The J segment lost 2 bases and the V segment lost 3 bases, leaving 9 bases of the junction unmatched. The CDR3 DNA reads TGCGCCAGCAGCTATACGGCGGGGGGAACAAACACCGGGGAGCTGTTTTTT. Its translation is CASSYTAGGTNTGELFF.

J is TRBJ2-7 and V is TRBV7-2, with 7 positions matching TRBD1. Unmatched junction bases numbered 12, after V lost 5 bases and J lost 2 bases. The CDR3 covers 16 residues. Per germline, CDR1 SGHTA and CDR2 FQGNSA. CDR3 in amino acids: CASSVGPQGRTYEQYF. CDR3 bases: TGTGCCAGCAGCGTAGGCCCACAGGGGAGAACCTACGAGCAGTACTTC. Combining the CDR3 with reference TRBV7-2 and TRBJ2-7 gives the whole variable domain GAGVSQSPSNKVTEKGKDVELRCDPISGHTALYWYRQSLGQGLEFLIYFQGNSAPDKSGLPSDRFSAERTGGSVSTLTIQRTQQEDSAVYLCASSVGPQGRTYEQYFGPGTRLTVT.

Notes on this clone: Other DNA sequences in the sample encode the same CDR3. The rearrangement joins TRBV12-3 or TRBV12-4 to TRBJ1-2; TRBD1 aligns across 9 bases. The CDR3 is 13 amino acids. The J segment lost 4 bases and the V segment lost 5 bases, leaving 2 bases of the junction unmatched. The CDR3 region has the DNA TGTGCCAGCAGTCAGACAGGGGGCTATGGCTACACCTTC. Protein product: CASSQTGGYGYTF.

The chain couples TRBV6-5 to TRBJ1-2, with D perhaps TRBD1 (6 bases). V shed 6 bases and J shed 4 bases, with 15 bases lying between them. Germline CDR1 reads MNHEY; CDR2 reads SVGAGI. CDR3 size: 14 residues. The CDR3 bases are TGTGCCAGCAGCGCCGTGACAGGCCCCTATGGCTACACCTTC. It codes for CASSAVTGPYGYTF.

The rearrangement links TRBV3-1 (or the pseudogene TRBV3-2) to TRBJ2-7, with 7 positions matching TRBD2. The V gene end was trimmed by 5 bases and the J gene end by 4 bases; junction bases not matched to a gene: 5. The CDR3 covers 13 residues. Germline values: CDR1 LGHDT, CDR2 YNNKEL (reference sequence). CDR3 bases: TGTGCCAGCAGCTTTCAAGCGGGATACGAGCAGTACTTC. This translates into CASSFQAGYEQYF.

The rearrangement joins TRBV9 to TRBJ2-3; 7 bases are shared with TRBD2. The CDR3 runs to 20 residues. The V gene end was trimmed by 0 bases and the J gene end by 1 base; junction bases not matched to a gene: 17. CDR1 and CDR2 from the germline V gene are SGDLS and YYNGEE. CDR3 residues: CASSVGRTSKRLARTDTQYF. DNA of the CDR3: TGTGCCAGCAGCGTAGGCCGGACTTCCAAGAGACTAGCTCGCACAGATACGCAGTATTTT.

This sequence joins TRBV28 and TRBJ1-2, with D uncertain. In germline, CDR1 is MDHEN, CDR2 SYDVKM. The CDR3 covers 16 residues. Trimming left V 5 bases short and J 4 bases short, with 20 bases between. The CDR3, as DNA: TGTGCCAGCAGTCCCCCGAACTCTATTCTAATCTATGGCTACACCTTC. Translation gives CASSPPNSILIYGYTF.

The chain combines TRBV2 with TRBJ2-5; 9 bases align to TRBD1. With 6 bases clipped from V and 3 bases from J, the junction kept 5 bases outside the gene matches. CDR3 length: 14 amino acids. Germline V gene sequence: CDR1 SNHLY, CDR2 FYNNEI. DNA for the CDR3: TGTGCCAGCAGGGATCGGACAGGGGAAGAGACCCAGTACTTC. It codes for CASRDRTGEETQYF.

On this clone itself: The identical CDR3 is also encoded by other nucleotide sequences in the sample. The gene calls are TRBV24-1 and TRBJ1-5, with 7 bases lining up with TRBD1. The germline V gene has CDR1 KGHDR and CDR2 SFDVKD. The CDR3 runs to 16 residues. V lost 2 bases and J lost 0; bases outside the gene matches: 3. DNA for the CDR3: TGTGCCACCAGTGATTCTAGACAGGGTAGCAATCAGCCCCAGCATTTT. Amino acids: CATSDSRQGSNQPQHF.

The CDR3 here is CASSFEQGRKEKLFF. The CDR3 coding sequence is TGTGCCAGCAGTTTCGAACAGGGCCGAAAGGAAAAACTGTTTTTT. The V gene is TRBV2, the J gene TRBJ1-4; a possible D gene is TRBD1 (6 bases). CDR1 is SNHLY and CDR2 is FYNNEI in the germline V gene. Between the trimmed V and J ends, which lost 5 bases and 8 bases, there was a span of 18 bases. The CDR3 extends over 15 amino acids. The full variable domain, in which reference TRBV2 and TRBJ1-4 provide the parts outside the CDR3, is EPEVTQTPSHQVTQMGQEVILRCVPISNHLYFYWYRQILGQKVEFLVSFYNNEISEKSEIFDDQFSVERPDGSNFTLKIRSTKLEDSAMYFCASSFEQGRKEKLFFGSGTQLSVL.

This clone was seen a few times. The chain uses TRBV30 and TRBJ1-3, with a tentative D call TRBD1 (6 bases). The germline V gene has CDR1 GTSNPN and CDR2 SVGIG (reference sequence). The ends were cut back, 3 bases at V and 2 bases at J, with 14 bases in the middle. The CDR3 length is 15 residues. The CDR3, as DNA: TGTGCCTGGAGACAGGGTTCCGTCCCTGGAAACACCATATATTTT. This gives the protein CAWRQGSVPGNTIYF.

The chain is built from TRBV5-6 and TRBJ2-1, with a weak D call TRBD2 (6 bases). V gave up 4 bases and J gave up 0 bases, with 11 bases separating them. Germline V lookup: CDR1 SGHDT, CDR2 YYEEEE. There are 15 residues in the CDR3. CDR3 amino acids: CASSPKGGSYNEQFF. The DNA of the CDR3 is TGTGCCAGCAGCCCTAAGGGAGGCTCCTACAATGAGCAGTTCTTC.

The V gene is TRBV10-1, the J gene TRBJ2-7; D remains unclear. The germline gives CDR1 WNHNN, CDR2 SYGVQD (reference sequence). V lost 6 bases and J 0 bases, leaving 9 bases between the germline ends. The CDR3 has 13 residues. In DNA form, the CDR3 reads TGCGCCAGCAGGCACAGAAGCTCCTACGAGCAGTACGTC. Its protein product is CASRHRSSYEQYV.

The chain combines TRBV4-1 with TRBJ1-4; D perhaps matches TRBD1 (6 bases). Germline values: CDR1 MGHRA, CDR2 YSYEKL. The germline V and J ends were trimmed by 3 bases and 7 bases, with 18 bases remaining between them. The CDR3 loop spans 16 amino acids. The CDR3 is CASSQGQGPVAEKLFF. The CDR3 region has the DNA TGCGCCAGCAGCCAGGGTCAGGGGCCCGTCGCTGAAAAACTGTTTTTT.

This clone has just one count. The gene calls are TRBV7-3 and TRBJ1-1; D unclear. CDR3 size: 13 residues. Germline loops: CDR1 SGHTA, CDR2 FQGTGA. Trimming pared 2 bases from V and 3 bases from J, leaving 7 bases between. Written as DNA, the CDR3 is TGTGCCAGCAGCTTACTGTCCTACACTGAAGCTTTCTTT. Residues: CASSLLSYTEAFF.

CDR3 bases: TGCGCCAGCAGCCAGGGGAACAGGGGAAGCGAAAAACTGTTTTTT. Translation gives CASSQGNRGSEKLFF. The chain employs TRBV4-1 and TRBJ1-4, with TRBD1 matching 7 bases. The trim removed 3 bases at V and 8 bases at J, leaving 9 bases unmatched. The CDR3 spans 15 residues. Germline-derived CDR1 and CDR2 are MGHRA and YSYEKL.